This record concerns one TCR beta chain sequence. Clones were read by immunoSEQ multiplex PCR, and TCRdb kept only the in-frame ones, dropping some. The sample records around 360,000 clones, more than 75% being singletons. Germline V gene data show CDR1 as SEHNR and CDR2 as FQNEAQ (reference sequence). Trimming cost V 5 bases and J 4 bases; bases outside gene matches: 8. The CDR3 length is 16 residues. The record originates from a study of blood T cell repertoires in COVID-19. This TCR derives from a woman in her twenties or thirties who had recovered from COVID-19. The rearrangement joins TRBV7-9 to TRBJ2-6; 7 bases map to TRBD1. The specimen sequenced was PBMCs or T cells enriched from blood (not recorded which). In DNA, the CDR3 is TGTGCCAGCAGCCCCTATGAGGGGGCGGGGGCCAACGTCCTGACTTTC. Encoded protein: CASSPYEGAGANVLTF.